This section outlines one T cell receptor (beta chain) sequence together with its context. Its specificity is unknown. Libraries were prepared by immunoSEQ multiplex PCR; TCRdb keeps only in-frame clonotypes and omits some of them. The table has under 150,000 clones, approximately 94% seen once. V dropped 11 bases and J dropped 2 bases, with 9 bases sitting between them. The CDR3 is 11 residues long. From germline, CDR1 is LNHDA and CDR2 SQIVND (reference sequence). This sample was taken from a study of OX40 agonist ivuxolimab in advanced cancers. For the study at large: Subjects had a mean age of roughly 60 years, with a range of roughly 20 to 79; 82.7% were male.

Whole-study results and caveats: Partial responders receiving 0.1-3.0 mg/kg showed among the lowest clonal expansion.

V gene TRBV19 combines with J gene TRBJ2-5; D is uncertain. The material was CD4+ or CD8+ T cells sorted from blood, obtained in a trial of the OX40 agonist ivuxolimab. The sequence was collected from an adult with an advanced solid tumor such as melanoma, head and neck, liver or kidney cancer. The CDR3 bases are TGTGCCGTGACGGGTCAAGAGACCCAGTACTTC. It specifies CAVTGQETQYF.